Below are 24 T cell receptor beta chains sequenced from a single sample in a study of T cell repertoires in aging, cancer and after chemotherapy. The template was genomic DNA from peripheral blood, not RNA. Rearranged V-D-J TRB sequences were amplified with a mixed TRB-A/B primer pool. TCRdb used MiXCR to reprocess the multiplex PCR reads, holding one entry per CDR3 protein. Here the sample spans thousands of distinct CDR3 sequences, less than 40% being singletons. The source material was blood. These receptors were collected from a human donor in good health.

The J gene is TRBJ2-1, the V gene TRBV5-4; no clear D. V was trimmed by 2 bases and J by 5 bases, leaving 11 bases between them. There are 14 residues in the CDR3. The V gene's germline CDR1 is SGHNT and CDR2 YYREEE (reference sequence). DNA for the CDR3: TGTGCCAGCAGCTTAGAGGCAGCTCACAATGAGCAGTTCTTC. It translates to CASSLEAAHNEQFF.

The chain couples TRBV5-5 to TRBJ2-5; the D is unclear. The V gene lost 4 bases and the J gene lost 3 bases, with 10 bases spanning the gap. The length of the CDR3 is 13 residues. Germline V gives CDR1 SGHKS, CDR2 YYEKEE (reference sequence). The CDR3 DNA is TGTGCCAGCAGCAATGACCCCGAAGAGACCCAGTACTTC. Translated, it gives CASSNDPEETQYF.

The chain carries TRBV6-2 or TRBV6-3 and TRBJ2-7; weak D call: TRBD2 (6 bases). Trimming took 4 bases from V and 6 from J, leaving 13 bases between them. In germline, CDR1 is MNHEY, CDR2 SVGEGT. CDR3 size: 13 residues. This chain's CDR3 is CASSWGVPSEQYF. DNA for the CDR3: TGTGCCAGCAGTTGGGGGGTACCGAGCGAGCAGTACTTC.

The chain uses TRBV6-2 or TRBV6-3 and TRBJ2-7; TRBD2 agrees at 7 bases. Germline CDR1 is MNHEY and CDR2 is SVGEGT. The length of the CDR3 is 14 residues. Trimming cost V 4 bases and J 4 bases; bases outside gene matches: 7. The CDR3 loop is CASSWGGIGYEQYF. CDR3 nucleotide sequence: TGTGCCAGCAGTTGGGGAGGGATCGGGTACGAGCAGTACTTC.

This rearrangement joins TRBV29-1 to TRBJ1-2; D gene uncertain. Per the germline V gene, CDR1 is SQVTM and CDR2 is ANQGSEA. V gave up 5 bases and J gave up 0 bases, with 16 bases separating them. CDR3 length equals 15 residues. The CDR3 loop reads CSVQGMARSNYGYTF. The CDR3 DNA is TGCAGCGTTCAAGGTATGGCCCGGTCTAACTATGGCTACACCTTC.

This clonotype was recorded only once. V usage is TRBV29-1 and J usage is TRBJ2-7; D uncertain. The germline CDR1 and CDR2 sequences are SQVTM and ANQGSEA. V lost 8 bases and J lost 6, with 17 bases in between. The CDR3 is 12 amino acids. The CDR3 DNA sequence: TGCAGCTCCAAGACCTTGATGGGCGAGCAGTACTTC. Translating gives CSSKTLMGEQYF.

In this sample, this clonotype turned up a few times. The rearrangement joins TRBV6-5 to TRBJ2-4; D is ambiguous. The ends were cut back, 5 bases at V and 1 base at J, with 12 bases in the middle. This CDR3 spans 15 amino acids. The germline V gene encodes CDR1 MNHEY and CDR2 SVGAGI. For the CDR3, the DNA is TGTGCCAGCAGTCGCCGCGACATGGCCAAAAACATTCAGTACTTC. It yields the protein CASSRRDMAKNIQYF.

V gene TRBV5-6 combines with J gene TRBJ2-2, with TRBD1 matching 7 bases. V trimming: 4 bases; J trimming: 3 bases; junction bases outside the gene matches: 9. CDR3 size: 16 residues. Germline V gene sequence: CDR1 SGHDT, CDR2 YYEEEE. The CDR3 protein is CASSPAGTEYTGELFF. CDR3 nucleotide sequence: TGTGCCAGCAGCCCCGCCGGGACAGAGTACACCGGGGAGCTGTTTTTT.

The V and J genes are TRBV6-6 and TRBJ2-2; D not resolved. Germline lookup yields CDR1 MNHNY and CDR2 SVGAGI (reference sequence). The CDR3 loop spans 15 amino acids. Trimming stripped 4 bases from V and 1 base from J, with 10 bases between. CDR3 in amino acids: CASSSTPENTGELFF. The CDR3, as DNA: TGTGCCAGCAGTTCCACACCTGAGAACACCGGGGAGCTGTTTTTT.

The CDR3 here is CASSPAGRTGELFF. In nucleotides, the CDR3 is TGTGCCAGCTCACCAGCGGGTAGAACCGGGGAGCTGTTTTTT. The V and J genes are TRBV18 and TRBJ2-2, with D possibly matching TRBD2 (5 bases). Germline lookup yields CDR1 KGHSH and CDR2 LQKENI. There are 14 residues in the CDR3. V gave up 2 bases and J gave up 5 bases, with 9 bases separating them.

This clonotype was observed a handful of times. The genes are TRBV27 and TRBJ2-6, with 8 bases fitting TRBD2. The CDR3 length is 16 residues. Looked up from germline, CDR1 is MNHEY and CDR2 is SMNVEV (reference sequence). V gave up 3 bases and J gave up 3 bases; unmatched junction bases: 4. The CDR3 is CASSLAGGVGANVLTF. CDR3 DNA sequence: TGTGCCAGCAGTTTGGCGGGGGGCGTTGGGGCCAACGTCCTGACTTTC.

The CDR3 loop reads CASSDRQGEREKLFF. The CDR3 DNA reads as TGTGCCAGTAGTGACCGACAGGGGGAACGAGAAAAACTGTTTTTT. The chain employs TRBV19 and TRBJ1-4; 9 bases map to TRBD1. CDR3 length: 15 residues. CDR1 and CDR2 (germline): LNHDA, SQIVND (reference sequence). The ends lost 5 bases at V and 8 bases at J; junction bases unmatched: 9.

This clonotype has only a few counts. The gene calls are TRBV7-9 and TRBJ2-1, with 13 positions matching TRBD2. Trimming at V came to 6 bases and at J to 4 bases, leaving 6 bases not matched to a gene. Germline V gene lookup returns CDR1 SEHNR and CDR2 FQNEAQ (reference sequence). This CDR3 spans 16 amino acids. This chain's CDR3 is CASRRTSGSAYNEQFF. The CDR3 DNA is TGTGCCAGCAGAAGGACTAGCGGGAGCGCATACAATGAGCAGTTCTTC.

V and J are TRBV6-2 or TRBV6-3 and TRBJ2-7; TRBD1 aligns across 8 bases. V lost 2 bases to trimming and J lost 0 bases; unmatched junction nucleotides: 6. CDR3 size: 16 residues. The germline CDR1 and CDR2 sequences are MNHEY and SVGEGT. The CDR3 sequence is CASSYRAGGFSYEQYF. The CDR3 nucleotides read TGTGCCAGCAGTTACAGGGCAGGGGGCTTCTCCTACGAGCAGTACTTC.

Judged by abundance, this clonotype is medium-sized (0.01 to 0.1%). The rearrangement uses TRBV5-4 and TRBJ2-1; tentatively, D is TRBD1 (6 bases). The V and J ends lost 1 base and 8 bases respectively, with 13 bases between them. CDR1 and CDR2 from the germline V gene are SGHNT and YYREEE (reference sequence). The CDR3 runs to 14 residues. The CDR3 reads CASSLWGLGDEQFF. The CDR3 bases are TGTGCCAGCAGCTTGTGGGGGCTGGGGGATGAGCAGTTCTTC.

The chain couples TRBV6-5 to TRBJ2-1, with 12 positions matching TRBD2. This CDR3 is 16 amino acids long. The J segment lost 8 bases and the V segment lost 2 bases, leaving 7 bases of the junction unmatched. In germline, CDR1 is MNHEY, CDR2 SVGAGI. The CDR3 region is CASSYRLAGVVDEQFF. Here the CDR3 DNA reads TGTGCCAGCAGTTACCGACTAGCGGGGGTGGTGGATGAGCAGTTCTTC.

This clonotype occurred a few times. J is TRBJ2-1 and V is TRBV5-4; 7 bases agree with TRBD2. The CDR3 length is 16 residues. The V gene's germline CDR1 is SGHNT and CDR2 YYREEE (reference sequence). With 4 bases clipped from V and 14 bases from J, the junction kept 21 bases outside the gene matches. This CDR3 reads CASSPAGVPGSSPEFF. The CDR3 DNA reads TGTGCCAGCAGCCCGGCGGGAGTGCCGGGGTCGTCCCCCGAGTTCTTC. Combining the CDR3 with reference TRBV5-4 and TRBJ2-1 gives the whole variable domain ETGVTQSPTHLIKTRGQQVTLRCSSQSGHNTVSWYQQALGQGPQFIFQYYREEENGRGNFPPRFSGLQFPNYSSELNVNALELDDSALYLCASSPAGVPGSSPEFFGPGTRLTVL.

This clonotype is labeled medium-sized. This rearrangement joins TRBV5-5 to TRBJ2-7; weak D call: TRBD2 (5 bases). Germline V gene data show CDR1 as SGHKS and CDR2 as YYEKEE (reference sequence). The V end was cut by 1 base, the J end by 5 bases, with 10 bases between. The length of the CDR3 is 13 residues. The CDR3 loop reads CASSLLWRHEQYF. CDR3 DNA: TGTGCCAGCAGCTTGCTGTGGAGGCACGAGCAGTACTTC.

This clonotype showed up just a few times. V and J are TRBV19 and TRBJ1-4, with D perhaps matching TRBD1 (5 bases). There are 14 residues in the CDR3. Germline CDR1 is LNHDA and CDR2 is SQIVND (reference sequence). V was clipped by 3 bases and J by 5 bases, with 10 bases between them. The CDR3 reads CASSIPGGNEKLFF. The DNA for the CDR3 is TGTGCCAGTAGTATTCCCGGGGGAAATGAAAAACTGTTTTTT.

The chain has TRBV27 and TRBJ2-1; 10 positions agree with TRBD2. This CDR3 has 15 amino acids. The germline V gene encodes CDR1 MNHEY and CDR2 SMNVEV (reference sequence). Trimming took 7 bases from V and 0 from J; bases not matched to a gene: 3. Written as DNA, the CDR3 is TGTGCCAGCACTAGACTAGCGGGCTCCTACAATGAGCAGTTCTTC. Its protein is CASTRLAGSYNEQFF.

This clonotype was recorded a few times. The CDR3 nucleotides are TGTGCCAGCAGTTACGACACGGGCAGCTCCTACGAGCAGTACTTC. Amino acids: CASSYDTGSSYEQYF. J is TRBJ2-7 and V is TRBV6-5, with D hard to call. The CDR3 has 15 amino acids. CDR1 is MNHEY, CDR2 SVGAGI, per germline. V was clipped by 2 bases and J by 0 bases, with 11 bases between them.

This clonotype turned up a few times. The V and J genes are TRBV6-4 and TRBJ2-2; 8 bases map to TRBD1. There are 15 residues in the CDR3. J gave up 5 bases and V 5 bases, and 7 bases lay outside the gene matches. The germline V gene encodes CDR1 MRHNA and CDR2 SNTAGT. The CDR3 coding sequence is TGTGCCAGCAGTTTCGACAGGGGAGGAACCGGGGAGCTGTTTTTT. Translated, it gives CASSFDRGGTGELFF.

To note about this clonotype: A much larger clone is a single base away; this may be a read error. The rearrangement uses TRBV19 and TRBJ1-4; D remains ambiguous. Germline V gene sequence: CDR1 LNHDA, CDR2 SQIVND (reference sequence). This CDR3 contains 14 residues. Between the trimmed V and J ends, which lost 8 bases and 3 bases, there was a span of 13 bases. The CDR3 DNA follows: TGTGCCAGTTCCCTTACCGACCCTAATGAAAAACTGTTTTTT. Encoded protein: CASSLTDPNEKLFF.

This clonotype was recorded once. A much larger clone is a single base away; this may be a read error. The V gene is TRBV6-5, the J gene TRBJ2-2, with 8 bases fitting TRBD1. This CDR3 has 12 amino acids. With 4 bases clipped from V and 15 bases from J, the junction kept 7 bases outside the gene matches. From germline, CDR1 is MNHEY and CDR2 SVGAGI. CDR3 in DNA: TGTGCCAGCAGTTTCAGACAGGGGAGGATGTTTTTT. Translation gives CASSFRQGRMFF.